This TCR beta chain was obtained from a study of molecular identifiers for immune sequencing clone quantification. Naive CD8 libraries used about 19,000 to 1,000,000 sorted cells and 10%, 30% or 50% RNA. Isolation of naive CD8 T cells was achieved by sorting on a CD8+CD4-CCR7+CD45RA+ phenotype. This clonotype was seen only a few times. Its antigen is unknown. J gave up 1 base and V 1 base, and 4 bases lay outside the gene matches. CDR3 length equals 16 residues. Per germline, CDR1 ENHRY and CDR2 SYGVKD. Libraries of bulk TCR were made by previously described methods (with listed TCR primers). TCRdb redid the calling of the PCR reads with MiXCR, one entry per CDR3 protein. This table has about 630,000 distinct CDR3 sequences, over 25% appearing once. Study results and limitations: Among about a million naive cells, spiked Jurkat TCR RNA from a single cell was reportedly detectable.

The TCR originated in a human donor in good health. Some libraries in this study had Jurkat cell RNA spiked in. The gene calls are TRBV10-3 and TRBJ2-3; 8 nucleotides align to TRBD2. Sequencing used naive CD8+ T cells from blood, with Jurkat cell RNA spiked in. Indicated subset: FACS-sorted CD8+CD4-CCR7+CD45RA+ naive T cells. CDR3 nucleotides: TGTGCCATCAGTGAGTTTCGAGCGGGGGGCACAGATACGCAGTATTTT. Translated, it gives CAISEFRAGGTDTQYF.